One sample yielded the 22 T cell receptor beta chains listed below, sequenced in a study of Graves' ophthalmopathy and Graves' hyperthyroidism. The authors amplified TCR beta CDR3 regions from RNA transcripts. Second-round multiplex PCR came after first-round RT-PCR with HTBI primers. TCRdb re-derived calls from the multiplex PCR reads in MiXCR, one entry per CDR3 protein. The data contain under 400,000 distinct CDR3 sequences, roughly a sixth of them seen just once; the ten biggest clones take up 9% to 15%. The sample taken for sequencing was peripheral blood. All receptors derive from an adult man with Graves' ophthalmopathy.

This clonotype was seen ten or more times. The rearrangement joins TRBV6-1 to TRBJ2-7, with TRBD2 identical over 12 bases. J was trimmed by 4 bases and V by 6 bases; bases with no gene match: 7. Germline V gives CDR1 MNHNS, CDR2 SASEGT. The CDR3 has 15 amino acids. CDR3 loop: CASRLLAGGFYEQYF. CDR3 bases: TGTGCCAGCAGACTACTAGCGGGAGGCTTTTACGAGCAGTACTTC.

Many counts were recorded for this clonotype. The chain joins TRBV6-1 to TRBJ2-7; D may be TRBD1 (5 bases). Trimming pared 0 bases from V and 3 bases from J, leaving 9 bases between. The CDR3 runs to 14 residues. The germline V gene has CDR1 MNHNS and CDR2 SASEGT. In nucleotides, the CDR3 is TGTGCCAGCAGTGAAGCGAGCAGGGACTACGAGCAGTACTTC. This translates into CASSEASRDYEQYF.

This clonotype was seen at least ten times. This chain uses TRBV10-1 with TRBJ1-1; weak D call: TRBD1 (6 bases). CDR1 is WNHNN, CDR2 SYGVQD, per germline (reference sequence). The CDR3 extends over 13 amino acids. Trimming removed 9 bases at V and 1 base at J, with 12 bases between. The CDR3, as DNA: TGCGCCAGTCGTCAGGGGACGAACACTGAAGCTTTCTTT. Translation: CASRQGTNTEAFF.

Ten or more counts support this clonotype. This chain's CDR3 is CSAGTGKETQYF. The CDR3 DNA follows: TGCAGTGCTGGGACAGGGAAAGAGACCCAGTACTTC. V and J are TRBV20-1 and TRBJ2-5; TRBD1 matches at 9 bases. Germline V lookup: CDR1 DFQATT, CDR2 SNEGSKA (reference sequence). The ends lost 5 bases at V and 3 bases at J; junction bases unmatched: 1. This CDR3 has 12 residues.

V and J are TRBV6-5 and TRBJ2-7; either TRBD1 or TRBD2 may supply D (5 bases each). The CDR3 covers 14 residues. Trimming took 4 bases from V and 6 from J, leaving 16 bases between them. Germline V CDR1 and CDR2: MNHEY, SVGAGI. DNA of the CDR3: TGTGCCAGCAGTTTCCGGGGCCCTAGGGGCGAGCAGTACTTC. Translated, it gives CASSFRGPRGEQYF.

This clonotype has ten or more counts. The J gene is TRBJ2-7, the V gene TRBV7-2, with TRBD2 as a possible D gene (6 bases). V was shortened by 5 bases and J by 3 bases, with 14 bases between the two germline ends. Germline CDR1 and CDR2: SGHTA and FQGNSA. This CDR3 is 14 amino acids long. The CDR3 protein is CASSPGDGYYEQYF. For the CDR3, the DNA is TGTGCCAGCAGCCCGGGGGACGGATACTACGAGCAGTACTTC.

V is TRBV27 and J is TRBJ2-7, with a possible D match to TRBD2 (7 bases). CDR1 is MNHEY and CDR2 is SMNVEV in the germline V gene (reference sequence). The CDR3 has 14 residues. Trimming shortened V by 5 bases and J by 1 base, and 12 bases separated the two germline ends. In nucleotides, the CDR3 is TGTGCCAGCAGTGGGAGGGACAATTCCTACGAGCAGTACTTC. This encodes CASSGRDNSYEQYF.

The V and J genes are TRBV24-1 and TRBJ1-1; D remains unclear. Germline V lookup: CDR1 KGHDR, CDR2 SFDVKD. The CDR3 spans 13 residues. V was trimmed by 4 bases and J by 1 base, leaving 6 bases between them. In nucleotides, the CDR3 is TGTGCCACCAGTGAATCCAAGAACACTGAAGCTTTCTTT. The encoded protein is CATSESKNTEAFF.

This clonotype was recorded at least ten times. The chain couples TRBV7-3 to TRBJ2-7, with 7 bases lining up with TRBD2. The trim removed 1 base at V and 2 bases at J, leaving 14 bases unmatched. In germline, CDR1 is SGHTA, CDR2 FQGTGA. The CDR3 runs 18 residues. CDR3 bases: TGTGCCAGCAGCTTAAGTAGGCGGTGGCGGGAGAGACCCTACGAGCAGTACTTC. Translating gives CASSLSRRWRERPYEQYF.

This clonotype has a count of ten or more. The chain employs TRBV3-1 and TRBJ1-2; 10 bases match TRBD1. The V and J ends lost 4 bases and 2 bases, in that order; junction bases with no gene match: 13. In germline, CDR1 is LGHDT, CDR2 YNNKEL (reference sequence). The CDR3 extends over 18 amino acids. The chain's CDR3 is CASSPTLDRGRSNYGYTF. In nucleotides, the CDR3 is TGTGCCAGCAGCCCGACGTTGGACAGGGGGAGGTCAAACTATGGCTACACCTTC.

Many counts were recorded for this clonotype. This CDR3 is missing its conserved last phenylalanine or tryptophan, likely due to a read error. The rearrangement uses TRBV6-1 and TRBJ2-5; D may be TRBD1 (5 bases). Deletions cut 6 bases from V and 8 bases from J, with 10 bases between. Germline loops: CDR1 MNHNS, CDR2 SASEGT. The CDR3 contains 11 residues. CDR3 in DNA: TGTGCCAGCAGCTTAGGGGCAACCCAGTACTCC. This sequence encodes CASSLGATQYS.

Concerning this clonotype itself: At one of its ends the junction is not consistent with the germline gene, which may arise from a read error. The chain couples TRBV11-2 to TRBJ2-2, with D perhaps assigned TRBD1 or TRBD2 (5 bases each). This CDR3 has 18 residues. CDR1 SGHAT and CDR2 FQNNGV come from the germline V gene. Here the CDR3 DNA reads TGTGCCAGCAGCTTGTACCGCCTCCGGGCCGGACACACCGGGGAGCTGTATTTT. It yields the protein CASSLYRLRAGHTGELYF.

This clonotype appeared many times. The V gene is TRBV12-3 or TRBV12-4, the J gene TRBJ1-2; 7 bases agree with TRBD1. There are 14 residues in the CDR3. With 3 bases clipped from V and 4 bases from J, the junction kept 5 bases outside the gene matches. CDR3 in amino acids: CASSLEGQSYGYTF. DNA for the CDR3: TGTGCCAGCAGTTTGGAGGGACAGTCCTATGGCTACACCTTC.

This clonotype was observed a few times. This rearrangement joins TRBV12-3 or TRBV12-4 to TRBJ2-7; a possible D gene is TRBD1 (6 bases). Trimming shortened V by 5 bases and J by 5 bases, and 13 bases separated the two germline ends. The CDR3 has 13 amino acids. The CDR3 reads CASSKQGVNEQYF. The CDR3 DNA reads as TGTGCCAGCAGTAAACAGGGTGTCAACGAGCAGTACTTC.

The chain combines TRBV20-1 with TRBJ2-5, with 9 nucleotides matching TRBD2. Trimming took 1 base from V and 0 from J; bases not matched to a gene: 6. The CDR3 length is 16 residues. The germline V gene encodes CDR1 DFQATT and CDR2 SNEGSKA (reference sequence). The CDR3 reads CSARGPGGGDQETQYF. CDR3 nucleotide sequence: TGCAGTGCTAGAGGTCCTGGCGGGGGGGACCAAGAGACCCAGTACTTC.

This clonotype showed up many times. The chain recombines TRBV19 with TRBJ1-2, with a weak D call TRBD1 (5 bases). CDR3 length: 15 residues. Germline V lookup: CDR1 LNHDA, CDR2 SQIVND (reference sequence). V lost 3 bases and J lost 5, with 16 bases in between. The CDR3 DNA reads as TGTGCCAGTAGTATCGGGCCTGACAGTTCTTATGGCTACACCTTC. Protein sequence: CASSIGPDSSYGYTF.

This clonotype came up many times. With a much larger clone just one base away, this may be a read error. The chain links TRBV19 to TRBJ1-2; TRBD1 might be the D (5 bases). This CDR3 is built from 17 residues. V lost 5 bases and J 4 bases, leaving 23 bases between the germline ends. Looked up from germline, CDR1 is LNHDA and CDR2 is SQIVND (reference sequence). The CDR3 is CASSPRRRNRHIYGYTF. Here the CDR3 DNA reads TGTGCCAGTAGTCCCCGCCGACGGAACAGGCACATCTATGGCTACACCTTC. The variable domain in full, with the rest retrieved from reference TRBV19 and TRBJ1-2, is DGGITQSPKYLFRKEGQNVTLSCEQNLNHDAMYWYRQDPGQGLRLIYYSQIVNDFQKGDIAEGYSVSREKKESFPLTVTSAQKNPTAFYLCASSPRRRNRHIYGYTFGSGTRLTVV.

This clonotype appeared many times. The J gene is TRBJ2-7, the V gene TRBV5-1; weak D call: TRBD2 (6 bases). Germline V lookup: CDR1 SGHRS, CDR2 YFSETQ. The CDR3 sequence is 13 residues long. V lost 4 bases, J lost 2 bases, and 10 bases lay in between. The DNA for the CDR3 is TGCGCCAGCAGCCCGGGAGATCCCTACGAGCAGTACTTC. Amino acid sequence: CASSPGDPYEQYF.

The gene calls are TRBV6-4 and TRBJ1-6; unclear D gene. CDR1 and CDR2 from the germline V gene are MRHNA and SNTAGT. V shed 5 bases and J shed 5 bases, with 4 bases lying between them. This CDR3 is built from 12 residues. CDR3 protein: CASSRDNSPLHF. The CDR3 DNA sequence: TGTGCCAGCAGTCGTGATAATTCACCCCTCCACTTT.

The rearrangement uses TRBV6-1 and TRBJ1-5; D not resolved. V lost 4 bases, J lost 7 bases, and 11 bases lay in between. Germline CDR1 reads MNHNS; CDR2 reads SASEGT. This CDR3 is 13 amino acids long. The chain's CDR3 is CASSATMAQPQHF. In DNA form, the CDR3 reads TGTGCCAGCAGTGCTACAATGGCGCAGCCCCAGCATTTT.

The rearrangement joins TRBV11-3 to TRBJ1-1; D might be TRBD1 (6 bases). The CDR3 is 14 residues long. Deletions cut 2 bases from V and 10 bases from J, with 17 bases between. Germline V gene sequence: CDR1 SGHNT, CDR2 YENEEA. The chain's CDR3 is CASSLRHRVQTAFF. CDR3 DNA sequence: TGTGCCAGCAGCTTAAGACACAGGGTTCAAACAGCTTTCTTT.

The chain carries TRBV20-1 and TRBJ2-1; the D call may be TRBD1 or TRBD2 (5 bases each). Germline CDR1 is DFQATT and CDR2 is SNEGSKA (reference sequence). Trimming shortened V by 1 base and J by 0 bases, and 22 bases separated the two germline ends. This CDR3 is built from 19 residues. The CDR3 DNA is TGCAGTGCTAGAGCAGGGTTGAGGACTCTACGGAGCTCCTACAATGAGCAGTTCTTC. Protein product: CSARAGLRTLRSSYNEQFF.